This TCR beta chain was documented in a study of T cell responses to AZD1222 COVID-19 vaccine. Study-level points and caveats: Only six people who got AZD1222 tested seropositive at baseline. Repertoires were obtained only post-peak T cell response. The donor group comprised mostly white British people and more females; the analysis possibly underestimated clonal diversity.

In regard to this clone: Its antigen is undetermined.

The V gene lost 3 bases and the J gene lost 9 bases, with 8 bases spanning the gap. CDR1 is MNHNS and CDR2 is SASEGT in the germline V gene. The CDR3 covers 11 residues. The data were produced by immunoSEQ multiplex PCR, yet TCRdb's version contains in-frame clones alone and is incomplete. The profile shows tens of thousands of clones, 84% of them singletons. The origin of this receptor is an adult in good health. The chain employs TRBV6-1 and TRBJ1-1, with D unresolved. Sequencing used peripheral blood, obtained on day 0 of AZD1222 vaccination. As DNA, the CDR3 is TGTGCCAGCAGTGACAGTTCCAAAGCTTTCTTT. Amino acids: CASSDSSKAFF.